The clone carrying this T cell receptor (beta chain) occurred a few times. These data belong to a study of T cell repertoires in aging, cancer and after chemotherapy. Study details: Pre- and post-chemotherapy samples were paired from glioblastoma patients treated with temozolomide-based therapy.

Multiplex touch-down PCR with TRB-A/B primers amplified rearranged V-D-J TRB sequences. TCRdb itself ran the multiplex PCR reads through MiXCR, one entry per CDR3 protein. The sample lists around 20,000 distinct CDR3 sequences; roughly two fifths were seen once. Amplification of TCR beta used genomic DNA extracted from peripheral blood. The length of the CDR3 is 15 residues. From germline, CDR1 is KGHDR and CDR2 SFDVKD. Trimming cost V 3 bases and J 2 bases, with 7 bases left between them. The sample comprised blood. The receptor comes from a human donor with a solid tumor. The chain has TRBV24-1 and TRBJ2-6; D is possibly TRBD2 (6 bases). CDR3 region: CATSDAGTGANVLTF. CDR3 nucleotide sequence: TGTGCCACCAGTGATGCGGGAACTGGGGCCAACGTCCTGACTTTC.